The 32 T cell receptor beta chains listed next were all sequenced from one sample in a study of Tregs in tolerant kidney transplant recipients. The assay was immunoSEQ multiplex PCR, and TCRdb's table has in-frame clones only and misses some. Altogether 120,000 or so clones are present, about 90% being singletons, with the ten largest covering nearly 0.6%. Sequencing used CD4+ T cells from blood. All receptors come from a human donor in good health.

The chain combines TRBV6-1 with TRBJ1-1; D might be TRBD1 (5 bases). Germline values: CDR1 MNHNS, CDR2 SASEGT. The CDR3 extends over 14 amino acids. V lost 0 bases to trimming and J lost 11 bases, with 16 bases between them. The CDR3: CASSEAPGGGVAFF. In nucleotides, the CDR3 is TGTGCCAGCAGTGAAGCCCCTGGGGGGGGAGTGGCTTTCTTT.

This sequence joins TRBV6-5 and TRBJ2-7, with D hard to call. Per germline, CDR1 MNHEY and CDR2 SVGAGI. The ends were cut back, 2 bases at V and 6 bases at J, with 11 bases in the middle. The CDR3 consists of 13 residues. CDR3 sequence: CASSYAVFGEQYF. The CDR3 region has the DNA TGTGCCAGCAGTTACGCCGTTTTCGGCGAGCAGTACTTC.

V gene TRBV7-3 combines with J gene TRBJ1-2; possibly TRBD1 for D (6 bases). There are 14 residues in the CDR3. CDR1 SGHTA and CDR2 FQGTGA come from the germline V gene. V was pared by 5 bases and J by 6 bases, with 16 bases between. The CDR3 region has the DNA TGTGCCAGCAGCCCTTCTGGGGCAGGGGATGGCTACACCTTC. This sequence encodes CASSPSGAGDGYTF.

The chain joins TRBV7-8 to TRBJ2-7; 7 nucleotides align to TRBD1. J gave up 0 bases and V 2 bases, and 10 bases lay outside the gene matches. The CDR3 length is 17 residues. Germline loops: CDR1 SGHVS, CDR2 FQNEAQ. The CDR3 bases are TGTGCCAGCAGCTTATATGCACGGCCAGGGGGCTCCTACGAGCAGTACTTC. Translating it yields CASSLYARPGGSYEQYF.

The chain employs TRBV18 and TRBJ1-1; D perhaps matches TRBD1 (5 bases). Germline V gene sequence: CDR1 KGHSH, CDR2 LQKENI. This CDR3 has 14 residues. The V and J ends lost 6 bases and 0 bases respectively, with 11 bases between them. The CDR3 loop reads CASSTDTLNTEAFF. The CDR3 coding sequence is TGTGCCAGCTCTACGGACACACTGAACACTGAAGCTTTCTTT. Using reference TRBV18 and TRBJ1-1 for the parts outside the CDR3, the full variable domain is NAGVMQNPRHLVRRRGQEARLRCSPMKGHSHVYWYRQLPEEGLKFMVYLQKENIIDESGMPKERFSAEFPKEGPSILRIQQVVRGDSAAYFCASSTDTLNTEAFFGQGTRLTVV.

This sequence joins TRBV11-1 and TRBJ1-1; the match to TRBD1 covers 9 bases. The CDR3 is made up of 13 amino acids. CDR1 is SGHAT, CDR2 FQDESV, per germline (reference sequence). The V and J ends lost 5 bases and 6 bases, in that order; junction bases with no gene match: 4. The CDR3: CASSRGQGSEAFF. CDR3 nucleotides: TGTGCCAGCAGCCGGGGACAGGGTTCTGAAGCTTTCTTT.

J is TRBJ1-4 and V is TRBV5-1; 9 bases are shared with TRBD1. The CDR3 has 14 residues. CDR1 and CDR2 from the germline V gene are SGHRS and YFSETQ. Unmatched junction bases numbered 0, after V lost 0 bases and J lost 6 bases. In DNA, the CDR3 is TGCGCCAGCAGCTTGGGGACAGGGGATGAAAAACTGTTTTTT. Its translation is CASSLGTGDEKLFF. The full variable domain, in which reference TRBV5-1 and TRBJ1-4 provide the parts outside the CDR3, is KAGVTQTPRYLIKTRGQQVTLSCSPISGHRSVSWYQQTPGQGLQFLFEYFSETQRNKGNFPGRFSGRQFSNSRSEMNVSTLELGDSALYLCASSLGTGDEKLFFGSGTQLSVL.

The rearrangement uses TRBV10-3 and TRBJ2-1; either TRBD1 or TRBD2 may supply D (6 bases each). Germline CDR1 ENHRY, CDR2 SYGVKD. The CDR3 consists of 12 residues. Trimming cost V 7 bases and J 12 bases, with 16 bases left between them. The CDR3 spells CAITGGGSRQFF. The CDR3 bases are TGTGCCATCACTGGAGGGGGGTCTCGGCAGTTCTTC.

V gene TRBV6-5 combines with J gene TRBJ1-1; possible D gene TRBD1, 6 bases. The germline CDR1 and CDR2 sequences are MNHEY and SVGAGI. The ends were cut back, 7 bases at V and 1 base at J, with 10 bases in the middle. CDR3 length: 13 residues. The CDR3 bases are TGTGCCAGCACTAACAGGGCGAACACTGAAGCTTTCTTT. It yields the protein CASTNRANTEAFF.

This clone came up a few times. The genes are TRBV25-1 and TRBJ1-3; a possible D gene is TRBD1 (5 bases). The CDR3 has 12 amino acids. Germline V CDR1 and CDR2: MGHDK, SYGVNS. V was pared by 7 bases and J by 9 bases, with 13 bases between. In DNA, the CDR3 is TGTGCCAGCAACCGAGGCACAGGCACCATATATTTT. Encoded protein: CASNRGTGTIYF.

This clone came up once. The chain uses TRBV2 and TRBJ1-1; the match to TRBD1 covers 10 bases. Trimming cost V 7 bases and J 0 bases; bases outside gene matches: 5. Per germline, CDR1 SNHLY and CDR2 FYNNEI. The length of the CDR3 is 15 residues. CDR3 residues: CASIGQGVLNTEAFF. In DNA form, the CDR3 reads TGTGCCAGCATCGGACAGGGGGTTTTGAACACTGAAGCTTTCTTT.

This clone was detected only a few times. Different DNA sequences within this sample yield the same CDR3. The V gene is TRBV7-9, the J gene TRBJ1-2; 7 bases are a match to TRBD1. Germline CDR1 SEHNR, CDR2 FQNEAQ (reference sequence). This CDR3 is 15 amino acids long. Trimming at V came to 5 bases and at J to 4 bases, leaving 10 bases not matched to a gene. CDR3 region: CASSPRTGYGYGYTF. As DNA, the CDR3 is TGTGCCAGCAGCCCCAGGACAGGTTACGGCTATGGCTACACCTTC.

The chain recombines TRBV19 with TRBJ1-5; possible D gene TRBD1, 5 bases. V dropped 2 bases and J dropped 2 bases, with 16 bases sitting between them. The CDR3 runs 17 residues. Germline V gene data show CDR1 as LNHDA and CDR2 as SQIVND (reference sequence). The DNA of the CDR3 is TGTGCCAGTAGTATACCGGGCAGCAGGGATGGCAATCAGCCCCAGCATTTT. Protein: CASSIPGSRDGNQPQHF.

As to this clone: Other DNA sequences within the sample encode an identical CDR3. The V call is TRBV5-1, the J call TRBJ2-5, with D maybe TRBD1 (6 bases). The CDR3 is 14 amino acids. Trimming pared 0 bases from V and 3 bases from J, leaving 9 bases between. Germline loops: CDR1 SGHRS, CDR2 YFSETQ. For the CDR3, the DNA is TGCGCCAGCAGCTTGGTGGCAGGGGAAGAGACCCAGTACTTC. Its protein product is CASSLVAGEETQYF. Combining the CDR3 with reference TRBV5-1 and TRBJ2-5 gives the whole variable domain KAGVTQTPRYLIKTRGQQVTLSCSPISGHRSVSWYQQTPGQGLQFLFEYFSETQRNKGNFPGRFSGRQFSNSRSEMNVSTLELGDSALYLCASSLVAGEETQYFGPGTRLLVL.

This clone was detected only once. This rearrangement joins TRBV27 to TRBJ2-1; the match to TRBD2 covers 15 bases. Trimming at V came to 1 base and at J to 2 bases, leaving 3 bases not matched to a gene. Germline V CDR1 and CDR2: MNHEY, SMNVEV (reference sequence). The CDR3 runs to 18 residues. The CDR3 loop is CASSLLGTSGGPYNEQFF. The CDR3 nucleotides read TGTGCCAGCAGTTTATTAGGGACTAGCGGGGGGCCCTACAATGAGCAGTTCTTC.

The rearrangement joins TRBV19 to TRBJ1-1; tentative D call: TRBD1 (6 bases). This CDR3 is built from 12 residues. Germline V CDR1 and CDR2: LNHDA, SQIVND (reference sequence). The V end lost 2 bases, the J end lost 9 bases, and 10 bases lay between the germline ends. CDR3 residues: CASSIMQGKAFF. As DNA, the CDR3 is TGTGCCAGTAGTATAATGCAGGGGAAAGCTTTCTTT.

The gene calls are TRBV5-4 and TRBJ2-1; 14 bases match TRBD2. V trimming: 3 bases; J trimming: 4 bases; junction bases outside the gene matches: 6. The CDR3 length is 17 residues. Germline V gene sequence: CDR1 SGHNT, CDR2 YYREEE (reference sequence). The chain's CDR3 is CASSYGTSGSSYNEQFF. In nucleotides, the CDR3 is TGTGCCAGCAGCTACGGGACTAGCGGGAGTTCGTACAATGAGCAGTTCTTC.

The chain carries TRBV2 and TRBJ2-1; D possibly uses TRBD1 or TRBD2 (5 bases each). Germline loops: CDR1 SNHLY, CDR2 FYNNEI. Trimming shortened V by 4 bases and J by 9 bases, and 7 bases separated the two germline ends. CDR3 size: 11 residues. This CDR3 reads CASSGGVEQFF. The CDR3 DNA follows: TGTGCCAGCAGTGGAGGGGTTGAGCAGTTCTTC.

The rearrangement joins TRBV18 to TRBJ1-4; TRBD1 is a possible D gene (5 bases). V was trimmed by 5 bases and J by 4 bases, leaving 11 bases between them. Germline CDR1 reads KGHSH; CDR2 reads LQKENI. The CDR3 is 14 amino acids. The CDR3 loop is CASSAGLGNEKLFF. The CDR3 bases are TGTGCCAGCTCAGCGGGGCTTGGTAATGAAAAACTGTTTTTT. Using reference TRBV18 and TRBJ1-4 for the parts outside the CDR3, the full variable domain is NAGVMQNPRHLVRRRGQEARLRCSPMKGHSHVYWYRQLPEEGLKFMVYLQKENIIDESGMPKERFSAEFPKEGPSILRIQQVVRGDSAAYFCASSAGLGNEKLFFGSGTQLSVL.

This CDR3 reads CASSSRTGGQFF. The DNA of the CDR3 is TGTGCCAGCAGCTCCCGGACAGGGGGTCAGTTCTTC. V and J are TRBV11-2 and TRBJ2-1; TRBD1 matches at 10 bases. The CDR3 extends over 12 amino acids. The ends lost 4 bases at V and 13 bases at J; junction bases unmatched: 4. Germline V gene data show CDR1 as SGHAT and CDR2 as FQNNGV.

The chain employs TRBV25-1 and TRBJ2-3, with D hard to call. The germline V gene has CDR1 MGHDK and CDR2 SYGVNS. V dropped 1 base and J dropped 0 bases, with 8 bases sitting between them. CDR3 length: 15 amino acids. CDR3 in amino acids: CASSEWATSTDTQYF. The DNA of the CDR3 is TGTGCCAGCAGTGAATGGGCTACTAGCACAGATACGCAGTATTTT.

V and J are TRBV20-1 and TRBJ1-1, with D possibly matching TRBD1 (5 bases). Germline CDR1 reads DFQATT; CDR2 reads SNEGSKA (reference sequence). The CDR3 loop spans 11 amino acids. Trimming removed 6 bases at V and 6 bases at J, with 11 bases between. Here the CDR3 reads CSAPGRPEAFF. CDR3 DNA sequence: TGCAGTGCACCAGGGCGGCCTGAAGCTTTCTTT.

In nucleotides, the CDR3 is TGTGCCAGCAGTTTATCGGGAGGGGTTCAAGAGACCCAGTACTTC. It translates to CASSLSGGVQETQYF. V and J are TRBV27 and TRBJ2-5; 7 nucleotides match TRBD2. This CDR3 is 15 amino acids long. After removal of 0 bases from V and 2 bases from J, the junction contained 3 bases not matched to a gene. Per the germline V gene, CDR1 is MNHEY and CDR2 is SMNVEV (reference sequence).

This clone came up once. This sequence joins TRBV18 and TRBJ1-2; 10 bases are a match to TRBD1. CDR1 is KGHSH and CDR2 is LQKENI in the germline V gene. This CDR3 is built from 14 residues. V was clipped by 3 bases and J by 4 bases; unmatched bases: 2. CDR3 sequence reads: CASSPGQGGYGYTF. CDR3 nucleotide sequence: TGTGCCAGCTCACCTGGACAGGGGGGCTATGGCTACACCTTC.

The chain couples TRBV19 to TRBJ2-2, with a tentative D call TRBD2 (5 bases). This CDR3 has 15 residues. V was clipped by 4 bases and J by 5 bases, with 14 bases between them. Germline lookup yields CDR1 LNHDA and CDR2 SQIVND (reference sequence). The CDR3 coding sequence is TGTGCCAGTAGTAAGGAAGGGCGCGGGACCGGGGAGCTGTTTTTT. Translating it yields CASSKEGRGTGELFF.

The chain combines TRBV11-3 with TRBJ2-7; D remains unclear. This CDR3 region has 12 residues. CDR1 and CDR2 from the germline V gene are SGHNT and YENEEA. V dropped 5 bases and J dropped 3 bases, with 8 bases sitting between them. DNA for the CDR3: TGTGCCAGCAGCCCCGTTCTCTACGAGCAGTACTTC. Translated: CASSPVLYEQYF.

This sequence joins TRBV6-6 and TRBJ1-3; weak D call: TRBD1 (5 bases). Germline loops: CDR1 MNHNY, CDR2 SVGAGI (reference sequence). The CDR3 length is 15 residues. V was trimmed by 4 bases and J by 0 bases, leaving 10 bases between them. CDR3: CASSWTLSSGNTIYF. CDR3 coding DNA: TGTGCCAGCAGTTGGACATTGAGCTCTGGAAACACCATATATTTT.

CDR3 nucleotides: TGTGCCAGCAGTTACTCGCTCGAGGCATCCAAGCCCCAGCATTTT. The encoded protein is CASSYSLEASKPQHF. The genes are TRBV6-5 and TRBJ1-5; no firm D call. Per germline, CDR1 MNHEY and CDR2 SVGAGI. V lost 0 bases and J 8 bases, leaving 14 bases between the germline ends. The CDR3 has 15 residues.

The chain joins TRBV5-6 to TRBJ1-5; D is uncertain. This CDR3 has 16 amino acids. Deletions cut 2 bases from V and 2 bases from J, with 14 bases between. Germline V gene lookup returns CDR1 SGHDT and CDR2 YYEEEE. DNA of the CDR3: TGTGCCAGCAGCTTCTTTGCGTGGCAAGGCAATCAGCCCCAGCATTTT. Its translation is CASSFFAWQGNQPQHF.

This chain connects TRBV7-9 to TRBJ1-5; D not resolved. The CDR3 sequence is 16 residues long. The V end was cut by 1 base, the J end by 2 bases, with 12 bases between. In germline, CDR1 is SEHNR, CDR2 FQNEAQ (reference sequence). The DNA of the CDR3 is TGTGCCAGCAGCTTAGTGGGCGGGGTGGGCAATCAGCCCCAGCATTTT. It codes for CASSLVGGVGNQPQHF.

The V call is TRBV19, the J call TRBJ1-2; TRBD1 is a possible D gene (6 bases). The CDR3 length is 14 residues. V dropped 3 bases and J dropped 4 bases, with 12 bases sitting between them. The germline V gene has CDR1 LNHDA and CDR2 SQIVND (reference sequence). The CDR3: CASSIRQDPYGYTF. DNA for the CDR3: TGTGCCAGTAGTATCCGACAGGATCCCTATGGCTACACCTTC.

The J gene is TRBJ2-1, the V gene TRBV10-1; TRBD2 matches 9 bases. V dropped 5 bases and J dropped 0; count of bases not matched to a gene: 8. The length of the CDR3 is 17 residues. Per the germline V gene, CDR1 is WNHNN and CDR2 is SYGVQD (reference sequence). The CDR3 nucleotides are TGCGCCAGCAGTCCGGTTGAGGGACTAGCCTCCTACAATGAGCAGTTCTTC. Amino acids: CASSPVEGLASYNEQFF.